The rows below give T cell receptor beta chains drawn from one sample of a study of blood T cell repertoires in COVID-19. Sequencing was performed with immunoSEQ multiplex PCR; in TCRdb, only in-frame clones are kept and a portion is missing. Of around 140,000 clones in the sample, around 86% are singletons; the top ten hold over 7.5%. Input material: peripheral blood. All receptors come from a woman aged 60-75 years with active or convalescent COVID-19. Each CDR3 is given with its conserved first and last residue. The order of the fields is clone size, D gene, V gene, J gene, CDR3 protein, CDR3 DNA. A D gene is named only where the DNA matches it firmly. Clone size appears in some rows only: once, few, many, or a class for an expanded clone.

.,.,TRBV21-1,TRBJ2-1,CASKRSAPDEQFF,TGTGCCAGCAAACGTTCAGCGCCGGATGAGCAGTTCTTC
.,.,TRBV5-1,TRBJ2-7,CASSLNGGKEGPYEQYF,TGCGCCAGCAGCTTGAACGGAGGCAAAGAGGGCCCTTACGAGCAGTACTTC
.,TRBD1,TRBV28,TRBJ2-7,CASSLIDRGPTYEQYF,TGTGCCAGCAGTTTAATAGACAGGGGCCCCACCTACGAGCAGTACTTC
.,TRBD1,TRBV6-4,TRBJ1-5,CASSDPDRPNQPQHF,TGTGCCAGCAGTGACCCGGACAGGCCCAATCAGCCCCAGCATTTT
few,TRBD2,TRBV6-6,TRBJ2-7,CASSWTSASYEQYF,TGTGCCAGCAGTTGGACTAGCGCCTCCTACGAGCAGTACTTC
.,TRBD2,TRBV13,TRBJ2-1,CASSLGVSSGGASEQFF,TGTGCCAGCAGCTTAGGCGTATCTAGCGGGGGGGCCAGTGAGCAGTTCTTC
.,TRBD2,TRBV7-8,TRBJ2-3,CASSLSGGMVPTDTQYF,TGTGCCAGCAGCTTATCGGGGGGGATGGTCCCCACAGATACGCAGTATTTT
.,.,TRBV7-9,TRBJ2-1,CASSLTTQSEQFF,TGTGCCAGCAGCTTAACGACTCAAAGTGAGCAGTTCTTC
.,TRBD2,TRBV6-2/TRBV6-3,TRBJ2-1,CASSYLGLAGVRLLNEQFF,TGTGCCAGCAGTTACCTGGGACTAGCGGGAGTTCGGTTGTTGAATGAGCAGTTCTTC
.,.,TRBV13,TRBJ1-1,CASSLRFGQQLNTEAFF,TGTGCCAGCAGCTTACGTTTCGGACAACAACTAAACACTGAAGCTTTCTTT
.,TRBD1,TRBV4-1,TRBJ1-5,CASSRNIGTGVNQPQHF,TGCGCCAGCAGCAGGAATATCGGGACAGGGGTCAATCAGCCCCAGCATTTT
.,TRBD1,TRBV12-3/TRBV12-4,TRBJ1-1,CASSLRGPTEAFF,TGTGCCAGCAGTTTGAGGGGGCCCACTGAAGCTTTCTTT
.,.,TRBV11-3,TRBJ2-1,CASSVNQYNEQFF,TGTGCCAGCAGTGTAAACCAGTACAATGAGCAGTTCTTC
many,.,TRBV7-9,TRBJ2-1,CASSLGLGSLSYNEQFF,TGTGCCAGCAGCTTAGGGTTGGGTAGCCTTTCCTACAATGAGCAGTTCTTC
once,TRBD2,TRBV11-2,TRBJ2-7,CASSWEGPYEQYF,TGTGCCAGCAGCTGGGAGGGTCCCTACGAGCAGTACTTC
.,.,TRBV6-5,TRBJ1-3,CASSYGGVSGNTIYF,TGTGCCAGCAGTTACGGGGGGGTCTCTGGAAACACCATATATTTT
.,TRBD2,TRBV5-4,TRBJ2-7,CASSFGGTSGYEQYF,TGTGCCAGCAGCTTCGGAGGGACTAGCGGTTACGAGCAGTACTTC
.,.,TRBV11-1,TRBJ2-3,CASSLDGDTQYF,TGTGCCAGCAGCTTAGACGGAGATACGCAGTATTTT
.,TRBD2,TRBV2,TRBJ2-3,CASRAGSLTDTQYF,TGTGCCAGCAGAGCGGGGAGCCTCACAGATACGCAGTATTTT
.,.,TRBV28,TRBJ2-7,CASSFEDEQYF,TGTGCCAGCAGTTTCGAGGACGAGCAGTACTTC
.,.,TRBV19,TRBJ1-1,CASSRLQNTEAFF,TGTGCCAGTAGTAGGTTACAGAACACTGAAGCTTTCTTT
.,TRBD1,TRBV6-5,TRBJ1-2,CASIIELQGAYGYTF,TGTGCCAGCATCATAGAGTTACAGGGGGCCTATGGCTACACCTTC
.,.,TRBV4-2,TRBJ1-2,CASSWRDFGYTF,TGTGCCAGCAGCTGGAGGGATTTCGGCTACACCTTC
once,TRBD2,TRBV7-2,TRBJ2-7,CASSLAGGGSYEQYF,TGTGCCAGCAGCTTAGCGGGCGGGGGTTCCTACGAGCAGTACTTC
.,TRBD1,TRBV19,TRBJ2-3,CASSKGRTGPINTQYF,TGTGCCAGTAGTAAAGGGCGGACAGGGCCTATCAATACGCAGTATTTT
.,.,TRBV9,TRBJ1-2,CASSVAPGGGEWNGYTF,TGTGCCAGCAGCGTAGCCCCAGGTGGGGGGGAATGGAATGGCTACACCTTC
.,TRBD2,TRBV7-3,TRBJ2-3,CASSLIAGDTDTQYF,TGTGCCAGCAGCCTAATAGCGGGAGACACAGATACGCAGTATTTT
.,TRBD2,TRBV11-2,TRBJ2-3,CASSPGLAGRTDTQYF,TGTGCCAGCAGTCCCGGACTAGCGGGGCGCACAGATACGCAGTATTTT
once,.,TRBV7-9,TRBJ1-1,CASSLARGHHEAFF,TGTGCCAGCAGCTTAGCTAGGGGACACCATGAAGCTTTCTTT
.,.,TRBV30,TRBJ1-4,CAGGREEKLFF,TGTGCCGGCGGCCGGGAGGAAAAACTGTTTTTT
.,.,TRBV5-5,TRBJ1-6,CASSLEGKVHSPLHF,TGTGCCAGCAGCTTGGAGGGGAAGGTCCATTCACCCCTCCACTTT
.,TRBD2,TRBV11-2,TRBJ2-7,CASSPTGGRYYEQYF,TGTGCCAGCAGCCCCACGGGCGGGAGATACTACGAGCAGTACTTC
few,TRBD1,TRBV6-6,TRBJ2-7,CASSYPGTGIYEQYF,TGTGCCAGCAGTTACCCCGGGACAGGGATCTACGAGCAGTACTTC
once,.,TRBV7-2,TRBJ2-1,CASSLPVYNEQFF,TGTGCCAGCAGCTTACCCGTTTACAATGAGCAGTTCTTC
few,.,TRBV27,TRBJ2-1,CASSLTQQGRGQFF,TGTGCCAGCAGTTTGACACAACAGGGGCGGGGGCAGTTCTTC
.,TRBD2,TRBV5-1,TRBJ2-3,CASSLVLAGGPTSTDTQYF,TGCGCCAGCAGCTTGGTGCTAGCGGGGGGCCCAACTAGCACAGATACGCAGTATTTT
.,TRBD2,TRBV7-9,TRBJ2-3,CASSLPIRTGRADTQYF,TGTGCCAGCAGCCTTCCGATTCGGACGGGGAGGGCAGATACGCAGTATTTT
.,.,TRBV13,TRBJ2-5,CASSLYRSQETQYF,TGTGCCAGCAGCTTGTACAGGTCCCAAGAGACCCAGTACTTC
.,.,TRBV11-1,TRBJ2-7,CASSLNRGSYEQYF,TGTGCCAGCAGCTTAAACCGAGGTAGCTACGAGCAGTACTTC
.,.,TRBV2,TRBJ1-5,CASSADRGNQPQHF,TGTGCCAGCAGCGCGGACAGAGGCAATCAGCCCCAGCATTTT
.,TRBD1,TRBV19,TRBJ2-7,CASSATNRGVSEQYF,TGTGCCAGTAGCGCAACCAACAGGGGAGTATCCGAGCAGTACTTC
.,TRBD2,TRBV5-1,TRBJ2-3,CASSFPIAGGGTDTQYF,TGCGCCAGCAGCTTCCCGATCGCGGGGGGGGGCACAGATACGCAGTATTTT
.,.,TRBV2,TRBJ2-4,CASSELGTRDANIQYF,TGTGCCAGCAGTGAACTCGGGACAAGGGATGCGAACATTCAGTACTTC
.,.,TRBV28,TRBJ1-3,CASSSSQGLGNTIYF,TGTGCCAGCAGTTCTTCTCAGGGGCTGGGAAACACCATATATTTT
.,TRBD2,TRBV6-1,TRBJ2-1,CASSEVLAGAPGEQFF,TGTGCCAGCAGTGAAGTACTAGCGGGGGCCCCCGGTGAGCAGTTCTTC
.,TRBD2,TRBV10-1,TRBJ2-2,CASSDPSGDSDTGELFF,TGCGCCAGCAGTGATCCTAGCGGGGACTCTGACACCGGGGAGCTGTTTTTT
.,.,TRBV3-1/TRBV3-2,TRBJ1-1,CASSQESAGNTEAFF,TGTGCCAGCAGCCAAGAGTCGGCGGGGAACACTGAAGCTTTCTTT
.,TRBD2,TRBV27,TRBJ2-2,CASSLWAGDYGGELFF,TGTGCCAGCAGTTTGTGGGCGGGAGATTATGGCGGGGAGCTGTTTTTT
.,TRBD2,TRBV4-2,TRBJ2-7,CASSQGAGGYEQYF,TGTGCCAGCAGCCAAGGTGCGGGAGGGTACGAGCAGTACTTC
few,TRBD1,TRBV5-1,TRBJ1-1,CASSSRDSEAFF,TGCGCCAGCAGCTCCCGGGACAGTGAAGCTTTCTTT
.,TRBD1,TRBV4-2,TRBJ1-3,CASSQDTRGAGNTIYF,TGTGCCAGCAGCCAAGACACCAGGGGGGCTGGAAACACCATATATTTT
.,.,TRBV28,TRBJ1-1,CASSLSVGARTEAFF,TGTGCCAGCAGTCTCTCAGTGGGGGCGCGGACTGAAGCTTTCTTT